Below are 11 T cell receptor beta chains sequenced from a single sample in a study of blood T cell repertoires in COVID-19. Data came from immunoSEQ multiplex PCR; TCRdb stores just in-frame clones and leaves some out. Of 150,000 to 200,000 clones listed, about 85% are singletons. The sequencing input was peripheral blood. The receptors originated from a person between 65 and 79 years old with COVID-19, enrolled during active disease.

The chain combines TRBV28 with TRBJ1-2, with 8 positions matching TRBD1. The CDR3 runs to 14 residues. J was trimmed by 5 bases and V by 6 bases; bases with no gene match: 8. CDR1 is MDHEN, CDR2 SYDVKM, per germline. Written as DNA, the CDR3 is TGTGCCAGCAGATTCGACAGGGGACGGTATGGCTACACCTTC. Protein sequence: CASRFDRGRYGYTF.

The CDR3 DNA follows: TGTGCCTGGAGAAGGAGGCTAGCCGAGCAGTACTTC. The encoded protein is CAWRRRLAEQYF. This rearrangement joins TRBV30 to TRBJ2-7; D may be TRBD2 (5 bases). This CDR3 comprises 12 residues. Trimming stripped 3 bases from V and 6 bases from J, with 12 bases between. Germline lookup yields CDR1 GTSNPN and CDR2 SVGIG (reference sequence). The variable domain in full, with the rest retrieved from reference TRBV30 and TRBJ2-7, is SQTIHQWPATLVQPVGSPLSLECTVEGTSNPNLYWYRQAAGRGLQLLFYSVGIGQISSEVPQNLSASRPQDRQFILSSKKLLLSDSGFYLCAWRRRLAEQYFGPGTRLTVT.

The chain combines TRBV7-2 with TRBJ2-2; 12 bases line up with TRBD2. Germline CDR1 is SGHTA and CDR2 is FQGNSA. The length of the CDR3 is 17 residues. V was clipped by 5 bases and J by 5 bases; unmatched bases: 9. CDR3 residues: CASSATSGGVRTGELFF. The CDR3 nucleotides read TGTGCCAGCAGCGCGACTAGCGGGGGCGTACGGACCGGGGAGCTGTTTTTT.

The gene calls are TRBV19 and TRBJ2-7; TRBD1 aligns across 8 bases. The CDR3 has 15 residues. V gave up 0 bases and J gave up 2 bases; unmatched junction bases: 3. Germline values: CDR1 LNHDA, CDR2 SQIVND (reference sequence). The CDR3 nucleotides are TGTGCCAGTAGTATAGACGGCAGGGGGCCCTACGAGCAGTACTTC. Protein sequence: CASSIDGRGPYEQYF. Looking up the rest from reference TRBV19 and TRBJ2-7 gives the full variable domain: DGGITQSPKYLFRKEGQNVTLSCEQNLNHDAMYWYRQDPGQGLRLIYYSQIVNDFQKGDIAEGYSVSREKKESFPLTVTSAQKNPTAFYLCASSIDGRGPYEQYFGPGTRLTVT.

The V call is TRBV11-2, the J call TRBJ1-6; 8 nucleotides align to TRBD1. Germline-derived CDR1 and CDR2 are SGHAT and FQNNGV. The CDR3 sequence is 15 residues long. With V trimmed by 1 base and J by 7 bases, 3 bases remained unmatched. The CDR3 loop is CASSLVGQANSPLHF. The CDR3 DNA sequence: TGTGCCAGCAGCTTAGTGGGACAGGCAAATTCACCCCTCCACTTT.

The chain employs TRBV7-6 and TRBJ2-1; TRBD2 matches at 9 bases. V was clipped by 3 bases and J by 4 bases; unmatched bases: 4. The CDR3 extends over 15 amino acids. CDR1 and CDR2 (germline): SGHVS, FNYEAQ. CDR3 nucleotides: TGTGCCAGCAGCTTTGCGGGAGGGATGTACAATGAGCAGTTCTTC. This gives the protein CASSFAGGMYNEQFF.

V and J are TRBV6-6 and TRBJ1-3; D gene uncertain. The CDR3 is made up of 15 amino acids. Trimming removed 6 bases from V and 0 bases from J, with 12 bases in between. Germline values: CDR1 MNHNY, CDR2 SVGAGI (reference sequence). CDR3 nucleotide sequence: TGTGCCAGCAGACCAGACATGGACTCTGGAAACACCATATATTTT. It codes for CASRPDMDSGNTIYF.

The rearrangement links TRBV7-9 to TRBJ1-4; D remains ambiguous. The CDR3 extends over 15 amino acids. The V and J ends lost 1 base and 1 base respectively, with 7 bases between them. Per the germline V gene, CDR1 is SEHNR and CDR2 is FQNEAQ (reference sequence). The CDR3 region is CASSLDRVTNEKLFF. Written as DNA, the CDR3 is TGTGCCAGCAGCTTAGACCGAGTAACTAATGAAAAACTGTTTTTT.

In its sample, this clone was seen many times. V and J are TRBV6-5 and TRBJ2-7; 7 bases fit TRBD1. V was pared by 1 base and J by 5 bases, with 5 bases of the junction left unmatched. The CDR3 has 14 residues. Germline CDR1 reads MNHEY; CDR2 reads SVGAGI. DNA of the CDR3: TGTGCCAGCAGTTACTTCAGGGACAGCCACGAGCAGTACTTC. Translated: CASSYFRDSHEQYF.

The gene calls are TRBV5-4 and TRBJ2-5, with 12 bases lining up with TRBD2. Germline V gene sequence: CDR1 SGHNT, CDR2 YYREEE (reference sequence). V shed 2 bases and J 4 bases; nucleotides not matched to a gene: 9. This CDR3 is built from 17 residues. The CDR3 DNA is TGTGCCAGCAGCTTCTCTAGCGGGAGGGCCGTGGTAGAGACCCAGTACTTC. Translating it yields CASSFSSGRAVVETQYF.

This clone was recorded a few times. The chain uses TRBV6-2 or TRBV6-3 and TRBJ1-5, with 7 bases matching TRBD1. Germline V gene data show CDR1 as MNHEY and CDR2 as SVGEGT. The CDR3 length is 15 residues. V was clipped by 5 bases and J by 1 base; unmatched bases: 5. CDR3 amino acids: CASSTRQGSNQPQHF. DNA of the CDR3: TGTGCCAGCAGTACACGACAGGGAAGCAATCAGCCCCAGCATTTT.